This paragraph covers one TCR beta chain sequence. Random hexamers were used to reverse transcribe an amount of roughly 0.45 to 1 ug RNA. MiXCR, run by TCRdb on the immunoSEQ multiplex PCR reads, gives a single entry per CDR3 protein. The sample records about 100,000 distinct CDR3 sequences, about 95% being singletons. This sample stems from a study of CD8 T cells in Susac syndrome. The CD8+ and CD4+ T cells were negatively isolated, with the TEMRA cells enriched by FACS. The CDR3 has 13 amino acids. V was clipped by 3 bases and J by 6 bases, with 11 bases between them. The germline V gene encodes CDR1 DFQATT and CDR2 SNEGSKA (reference sequence).

The chain recombines TRBV20-1 with TRBJ2-2, with D possibly matching TRBD2 (5 bases). The receptor's source is a human donor with Susac syndrome. Material for sequencing was CD8+ T cells from PBMCs. For the CDR3, the DNA is TGCAGTGCTAGGCGGTTAGCGTCCGGGGAGCTGTTTTTT. Its protein is CSARRLASGELFF.